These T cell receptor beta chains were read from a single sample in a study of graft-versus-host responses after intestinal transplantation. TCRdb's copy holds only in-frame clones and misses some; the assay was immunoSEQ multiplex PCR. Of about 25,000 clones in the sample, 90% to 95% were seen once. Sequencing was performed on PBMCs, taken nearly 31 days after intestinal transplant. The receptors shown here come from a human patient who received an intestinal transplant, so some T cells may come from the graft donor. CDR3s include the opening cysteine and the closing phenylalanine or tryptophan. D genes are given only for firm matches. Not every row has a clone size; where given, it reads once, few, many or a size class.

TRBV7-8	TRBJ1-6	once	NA	TGTGCCAGCAGCGCCTTCACTACGGGACCTTATAATTCACCCCTCCACTTT	CASSAFTTGPYNSPLHF
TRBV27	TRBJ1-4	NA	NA	TGTGCCAGCAGTACAGGCAGGAAACTGTTTTTT	CASSTGRKLFF
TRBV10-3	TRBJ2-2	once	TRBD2	TGTGCCATCAGTGAGAGGCTAGCGGGTGTCACCGGGGAGCTGTTTTTT	CAISERLAGVTGELFF
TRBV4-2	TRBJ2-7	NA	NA	TGTGCCAGCAGCCAAGAATTCGCAGACGGCTACGAGCAGTACTTC	CASSQEFADGYEQYF
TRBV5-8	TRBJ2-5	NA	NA	TGTGCCAGCAGCTTGGGCCAGGTGGGAGAGACCCAGTACTTC	CASSLGQVGETQYF
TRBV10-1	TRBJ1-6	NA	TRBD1	TGCGCCAGCAGCAGGGACAGAGAAAATTCACCCCTCCACTTT	CASSRDRENSPLHF
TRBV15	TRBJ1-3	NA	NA	TGTGCCACCAGCAGAGAGTGGAGTAACTCCGCCCACTCTGGAAACACCATATATTTT	CATSREWSNSAHSGNTIYF
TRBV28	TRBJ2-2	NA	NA	TGTGCCAGCAGCGTGACAGTTACCACCGGGGAGCTGTTTTTT	CASSVTVTTGELFF
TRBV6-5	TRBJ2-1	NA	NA	TGTGCCAGCAGTTATAAGGGTCCCAATGAGCAGTTCTTC	CASSYKGPNEQFF
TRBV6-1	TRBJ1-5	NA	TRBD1	TGTGCCAGCAGTCCTACAGGGGGAAATAATCAGCCCCAGCATTTT	CASSPTGGNNQPQHF
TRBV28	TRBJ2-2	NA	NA	TGTGCCAGCAGTTTATACCTATACCACACCGGGGAGCTGTTTTTT	CASSLYLYHTGELFF
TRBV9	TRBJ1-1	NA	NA	TGTGCCAGCAGCGGACACCCGAACACTGAAGCTTTCTTT	CASSGHPNTEAFF
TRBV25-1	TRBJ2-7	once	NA	TGTGCCAGCAGTGGAGACGGAGGCTACGAGCAGTACTTC	CASSGDGGYEQYF
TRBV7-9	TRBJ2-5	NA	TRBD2	TGTGCCAGCAGCTTGGCCCGGGAGGCAGGAGGAGAGACCCAGTACTTC	CASSLAREAGGETQYF
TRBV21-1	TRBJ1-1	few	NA	TGTGCCAGCAGCAAAGCGGACACTGAAGCTTTCTTT	CASSKADTEAFF
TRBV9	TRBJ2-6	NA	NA	TGTGCCAGCAGCGTAGTGGGCTCTGGGGCCAACGTCCTGACTTTC	CASSVVGSGANVLTF
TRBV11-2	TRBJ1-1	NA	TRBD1	TGTGCCAGCAGCCTACCCCGGACAGGGTCAAGCAACACTGAAGCTTTCTTT	CASSLPRTGSSNTEAFF
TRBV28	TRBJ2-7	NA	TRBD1	TGTGCCAGCAGTCCGAGACAGGGTATCGGCGAGCAGTACTTT	CASSPRQGIGEQYF
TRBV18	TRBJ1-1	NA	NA	TGTGCCAGCTCACGTCAACGGGGAGTTGAAGCTTTCTTT	CASSRQRGVEAFF
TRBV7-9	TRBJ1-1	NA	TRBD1	TGTGCCAGCAGCTTGGGACAGGGGATCACTGAAGCTTTCTTT	CASSLGQGITEAFF
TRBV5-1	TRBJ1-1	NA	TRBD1	TGCGCCAGCAGCTTCTCCCGGACAGGGGGCTACACTGAAGCTTTCTTT	CASSFSRTGGYTEAFF
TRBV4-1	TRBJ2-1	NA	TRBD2	TGCGCCAGCAATGCAGGGACTAGCGGTTACAATGAGCAGTTCTTC	CASNAGTSGYNEQFF
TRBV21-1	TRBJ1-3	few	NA	TGTGCCAGCAGCAATTGCCTAGACAGCCACGGACCGGGAACTCATGGAAACACCATATATTTT	CASSNCLDSHGPGTHGNTIYF
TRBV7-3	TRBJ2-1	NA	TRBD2	TGTGCCAGCAGCTTAACACTAGCGGGAGAACAGTTCTTC	CASSLTLAGEQFF
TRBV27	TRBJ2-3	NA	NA	TGTGCCAGCAGTTTAAGAGGGGCAGATACGCAGTATTTT	CASSLRGADTQYF
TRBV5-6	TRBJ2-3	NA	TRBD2	TGTGCCAACAGCCGAGAACTAGCGGATACGCAGTATTTT	CANSRELADTQYF
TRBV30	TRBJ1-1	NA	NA	TGTGCCTGGAGTGCAGAGGTCACTGAAGCTTTCTTT	CAWSAEVTEAFF
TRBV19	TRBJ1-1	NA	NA	TGTGCCAGTAGGGATTGGACGGGTAAGAACACTGAAGCTTTCTTT	CASRDWTGKNTEAFF
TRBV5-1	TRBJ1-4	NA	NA	TGCGCCAGCAGCTCGGGGACGGGGAATGAAAAACTGTTTTTT	CASSSGTGNEKLFF
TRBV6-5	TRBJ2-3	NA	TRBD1	TGTGCCAGCAGTGGACAGGTTCGAGATACGCAGTATTTT	CASSGQVRDTQYF
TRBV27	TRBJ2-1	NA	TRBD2	TGTGCCAGCATGACTAGCTGGAGCTCCTACAATGAGCAGTTCTTC	CASMTSWSSYNEQFF
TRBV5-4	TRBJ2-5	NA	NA	TGTGCCAGCAGCTTGGGGGGGGCTGAGACCCAGTACTTC	CASSLGGAETQYF
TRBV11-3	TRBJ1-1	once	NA	TGTGCCAGCAGCCCCTCTGCGGGGTCTGAAGCTTTCTTT	CASSPSAGSEAFF
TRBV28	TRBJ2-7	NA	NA	TGTGCCAGCAGCCCGGGACTGGGGACTTACGAGCAGTACTTC	CASSPGLGTYEQYF
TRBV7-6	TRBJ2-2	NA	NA	TGTGCCAGCAGCCATCCGATAGCCGCGAACACCGGGGAGCTGTTTTTT	CASSHPIAANTGELFF
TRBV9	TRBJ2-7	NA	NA	TGTGCCAGCAGCGTGGGGGAAGGGAGCTCCTACGAGCAGTACTTC	CASSVGEGSSYEQYF
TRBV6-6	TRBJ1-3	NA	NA	TGTGCCAGCAGTTCCCAGCTCATGGCTGGAAACACCATATATTTT	CASSSQLMAGNTIYF
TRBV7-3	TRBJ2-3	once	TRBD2	TGTGCCAGCAGCTTAGGTCCGGGACTAGCGGGAGATACGCAGTATTTT	CASSLGPGLAGDTQYF
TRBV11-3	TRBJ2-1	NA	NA	TGTGCCAGCAGCTTAGACAGCTCCTACAATGAGCAGTTCTTC	CASSLDSSYNEQFF
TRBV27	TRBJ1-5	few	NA	TGTGCCAGCAGTCGGGGGGGGAGCAATCAGCCCCAGCATTTT	CASSRGGSNQPQHF
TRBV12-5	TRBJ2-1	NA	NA	TGTGCTAGTGGTTTGGCCGGGGATGAGCAGTTCTTC	CASGLAGDEQFF
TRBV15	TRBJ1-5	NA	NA	TGTGCCACCAGCACCACTTCCGCCGGGGGCCAGGAGCCCCAGCATTTT	CATSTTSAGGQEPQHF
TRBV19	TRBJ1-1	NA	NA	TGTGCCAGTGGTACAGGTCCCTCCACTGAAGCTTTCTTT	CASGTGPSTEAFF